The source of this T cell receptor beta chain is a study of blood T cell repertoires in COVID-19. The wider study: From T cells, B-cell-depleted T cells, or PBMCs came the material, which was cDNA or gDNA.

The CDR3 is made up of 15 amino acids. Germline CDR1 SNHLY, CDR2 FYNNEI. The V gene end was trimmed by 4 bases and the J gene end by 6 bases; junction bases not matched to a gene: 9. TCRdb keeps only in-frame clones here, not all; method: immunoSEQ multiplex PCR. The sample lists approximately 170,000 clones; approximately 80% were seen once. The receptor was derived from a woman in her 70s with COVID-19, enrolled during active disease. The chain uses TRBV2 and TRBJ2-1, with 7 bases fitting TRBD2. The sequenced sample was peripheral blood. CDR3 region: CASSASGKLINEQFF. CDR3 DNA: TGTGCCAGCAGTGCAAGCGGGAAATTGATCAATGAGCAGTTCTTC.